The 10 T cell receptor beta chains listed next were all sequenced from one sample in a study of cytomegalovirus exposure and HLA in healthy donors. The PCR ran on 60 Vbeta and 13 Jbeta primers. Libraries were prepared by immunoSEQ multiplex PCR; TCRdb keeps only in-frame clonotypes and omits some of them. With tens of thousands of clones in the sample, the ten largest clones hold 9% to 15%. Sequenced input: PBMCs. These receptors were taken from a woman aged 25 to 39 in good health and CMV-seropositive.

The rearrangement uses TRBV15 and TRBJ2-1; perhaps TRBD2 as D (5 bases). V was trimmed by 0 bases and J by 7 bases, leaving 10 bases between them. The CDR3 covers 14 residues. Germline V gene data show CDR1 as LNHNV and CDR2 as YYDKDF (reference sequence). For the CDR3, the DNA is TGTGCCACCAGCAGAGACCGAGGGAGAAATGAGCAGTTCTTC. Encoded protein: CATSRDRGRNEQFF.

The genes are TRBV27 and TRBJ1-1; D is unresolved. The V and J ends lost 7 bases and 2 bases respectively, with 11 bases between them. The CDR3 has 13 amino acids. Looked up from germline, CDR1 is MNHEY and CDR2 is SMNVEV (reference sequence). CDR3 region: CASTDSANTEAFF. CDR3 bases: TGTGCCAGCACCGACTCGGCAAACACTGAAGCTTTCTTT.

The rearrangement joins TRBV25-1 to TRBJ2-1; 8 nucleotides match TRBD2. The CDR3 spans 14 residues. The V gene end was trimmed by 5 bases and the J gene end by 5 bases; junction bases not matched to a gene: 5. Germline loops: CDR1 MGHDK, CDR2 SYGVNS. CDR3 nucleotide sequence: TGTGCCAGCAGTCGGGCGGGAGGCCACAATGAGCAGTTCTTC. This gives the protein CASSRAGGHNEQFF.

The genes are TRBV18 and TRBJ2-4; 8 nucleotides match TRBD2. V was pared by 3 bases and J by 6 bases, with 4 bases of the junction left unmatched. The length of the CDR3 is 14 residues. Germline CDR1 reads KGHSH; CDR2 reads LQKENI. This CDR3 reads CASSPSGSANIQYF. The CDR3 nucleotides read TGTGCCAGCTCACCCAGCGGGAGCGCAAACATTCAGTACTTC.

The chain's CDR3 is CASSLGQTRIYNEQFF. CDR3 coding DNA: TGTGCCAGTAGCCTGGGACAGACTAGGATCTACAATGAGCAGTTCTTC. V is TRBV19 and J is TRBJ2-1; D possibly corresponds to TRBD1 (7 bases). Germline assignment: CDR1 LNHDA and CDR2 SQIVND (reference sequence). V dropped 6 bases and J dropped 3 bases, with 18 bases sitting between them. The CDR3 covers 16 residues.

The V gene is TRBV5-4, the J gene TRBJ1-2; maybe TRBD1 (6 bases). The germline V gene has CDR1 SGHNT and CDR2 YYREEE (reference sequence). The germline V and J ends were trimmed by 5 bases and 5 bases, with 19 bases remaining between them. This CDR3 region has 15 residues. The CDR3 region has the DNA TGTGCCAGCAGACCAGGACAGACCTCTGGGTATGGCTACACCTTC. Protein sequence: CASRPGQTSGYGYTF.

This chain links TRBV2 with TRBJ1-2; D perhaps matches TRBD1 (6 bases). Germline V CDR1 and CDR2: SNHLY, FYNNEI. V was pared by 3 bases and J by 0 bases, with 14 bases between. The CDR3 loop spans 16 amino acids. DNA for the CDR3: TGTGCCAGCAGTGACTACAGGGCGAGGGCTAACTATGGCTACACCTTC. This gives the protein CASSDYRARANYGYTF.

This chain links TRBV7-6 with TRBJ2-2; the match to TRBD1 covers 7 bases. The germline CDR1 and CDR2 sequences are SGHVS and FNYEAQ. The V and J ends lost 4 bases and 1 base, in that order; junction bases with no gene match: 0. This CDR3 contains 14 residues. DNA of the CDR3: TGTGCCAGCAGCTACAGGGGGAACACCGGGGAGCTGTTTTTT. It yields the protein CASSYRGNTGELFF.

V usage is TRBV2 and J usage is TRBJ1-6; no clear D. Trimming shortened V by 7 bases and J by 10 bases, and 14 bases separated the two germline ends. The CDR3 is made up of 13 amino acids. Germline V gene data show CDR1 as SNHLY and CDR2 as FYNNEI. Here the CDR3 reads CASTDTVGSPLHF. CDR3 bases: TGTGCCAGCACTGACACAGTGGGCTCACCCCTCCACTTT. Drawing the rest from reference TRBV2 and TRBJ1-6, the complete variable domain is EPEVTQTPSHQVTQMGQEVILRCVPISNHLYFYWYRQILGQKVEFLVSFYNNEISEKSEIFDDQFSVERPDGSNFTLKIRSTKLEDSAMYFCASTDTVGSPLHFGNGTRLTVT.

The gene calls are TRBV6-5 and TRBJ1-1; possible D gene TRBD1, 6 bases. The CDR3 totals 14 residues. Trimming stripped 5 bases from V and 4 bases from J, with 14 bases between. The germline V gene encodes CDR1 MNHEY and CDR2 SVGAGI. The CDR3 region has the DNA TGTGCCAGCAGTGGCCTCCAGGGGAGCACTGAAGCTTTCTTT. Protein: CASSGLQGSTEAFF.